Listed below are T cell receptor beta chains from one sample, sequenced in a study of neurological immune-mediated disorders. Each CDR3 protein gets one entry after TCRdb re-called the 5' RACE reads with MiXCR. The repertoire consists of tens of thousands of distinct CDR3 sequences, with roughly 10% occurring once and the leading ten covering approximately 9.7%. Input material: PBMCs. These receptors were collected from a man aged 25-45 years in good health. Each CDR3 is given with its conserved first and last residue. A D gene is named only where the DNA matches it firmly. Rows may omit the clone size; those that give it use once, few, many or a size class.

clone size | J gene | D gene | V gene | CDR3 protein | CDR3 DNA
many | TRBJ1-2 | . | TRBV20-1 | CSAKWGGLGYGYTF | TGCAGTGCCAAGTGGGGCGGCCTGGGCTATGGCTACACCTTC
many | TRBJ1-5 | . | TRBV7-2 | CASSREFGDQPQHF | TGTGCCAGCAGCAGGGAGTTTGGGGATCAGCCCCAGCATTTT
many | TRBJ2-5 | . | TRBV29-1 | CSAAGPEKGETQYF | TGCAGCGCTGCCGGGCCCGAAAAGGGGGAGACCCAGTACTTC
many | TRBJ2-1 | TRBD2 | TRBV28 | CASYDQRGEQFF | TGTGCCAGCTATGACCAGCGGGGTGAGCAGTTCTTC
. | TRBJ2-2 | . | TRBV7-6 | CASSPLGVSGELFF | TGTGCCAGCAGCCCCCTGGGGGTCTCCGGGGAGCTGTTTTTT
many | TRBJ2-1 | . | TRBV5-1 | CASSLDPTTNEQFF | TGCGCCAGCAGCTTGGACCCGACAACCAATGAGCAGTTCTTC
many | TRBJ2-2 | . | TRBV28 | CASSPRTATGELFF | TGTGCCAGCAGCCCCCGGACGGCCACCGGGGAGCTGTTTTTT
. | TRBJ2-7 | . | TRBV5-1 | CASSDLPLEWTTNEQYF | TGCGCCAGCAGCGACCTCCCGTTGGAATGGACGACCAACGAGCAGTACTTC
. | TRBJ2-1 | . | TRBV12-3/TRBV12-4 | CASSLWYPLSYGPQVSSYNEQFF | TGTGCCAGCAGTTTATGGTACCCGCTGAGTTATGGACCACAGGTGAGCTCCTACAATGAGCAGTTCTTC
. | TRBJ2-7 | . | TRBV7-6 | CASNLAPAIGDPEQYF | TGTGCCAGCAACTTAGCGCCAGCGATAGGGGACCCCGAGCAGTACTTC
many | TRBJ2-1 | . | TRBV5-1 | CASSYLGTGEQFF | TGCGCCAGCAGCTATCTCGGGACCGGTGAGCAGTTCTTC
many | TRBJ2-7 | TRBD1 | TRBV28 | CASVGQGPYEQYF | TGTGCCAGCGTTGGACAGGGACCCTACGAGCAGTACTTC
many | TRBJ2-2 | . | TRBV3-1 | CASSQDWGELFF | TGTGCCAGCAGCCAAGATTGGGGGGAGCTGTTTTTT
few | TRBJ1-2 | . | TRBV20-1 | CSARDRDWSYGYTF | TGCAGTGCTAGAGACAGGGATTGGAGCTATGGCTACACCTTC
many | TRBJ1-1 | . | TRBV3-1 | CASSQDRMKAFF | TGTGCCAGCAGCCAAGACAGGATGAAAGCTTTCTTT
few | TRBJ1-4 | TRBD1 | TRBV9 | CASSVTGTANEKLFF | TGTGCCAGCAGCGTCACCGGGACAGCTAATGAAAAACTGTTTTTT
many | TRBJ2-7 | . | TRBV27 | CASSPNLGDEQYF | TGTGCCAGCAGTCCGAATCTCGGTGACGAGCAGTACTTC
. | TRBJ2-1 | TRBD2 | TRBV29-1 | CSAELLAGSYNEQFF | TGCAGCGCCGAATTACTAGCGGGCTCCTACAATGAGCAGTTCTTC
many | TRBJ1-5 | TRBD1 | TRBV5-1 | CASSTGQGNQPQHF | TGCGCCAGCAGCACGGGACAGGGGAATCAGCCCCAGCATTTT
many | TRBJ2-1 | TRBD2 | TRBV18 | CASSPLAGGPNEQFF | TGTGCCAGCTCACCTCTAGCGGGAGGGCCCAATGAGCAGTTCTTC
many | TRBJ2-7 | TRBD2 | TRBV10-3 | CAISESSVDRGLAGTYEQYF | TGTGCCATCAGTGAGTCTTCGGTCGACAGGGGACTAGCGGGAACCTACGAGCAGTACTTC
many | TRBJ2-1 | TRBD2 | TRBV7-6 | CASSLEGREGYNEQFF | TGTGCCAGCAGCTTAGAGGGGCGGGAGGGCTACAATGAGCAGTTCTTC
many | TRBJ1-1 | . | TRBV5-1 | CASSLSRVGNTEAFF | TGCGCCAGCAGCTTGTCGAGGGTAGGGAACACTGAAGCTTTCTTT
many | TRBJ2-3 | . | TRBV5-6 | CASSLPGGSDTQYF | TGTGCCAGCAGCTTGCCCGGGGGCTCAGATACGCAGTATTTT
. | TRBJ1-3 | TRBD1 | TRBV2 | CASSENPGQGANTIYF | TGTGCCAGCAGTGAAAATCCGGGACAGGGGGCCAACACCATATATTTT
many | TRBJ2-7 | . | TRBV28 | CASSHGTPGLDGSYEQYF | TGTGCCAGCAGCCACGGGACACCTGGACTAGACGGCTCCTACGAGCAGTACTTC
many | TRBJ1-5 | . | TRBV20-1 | CSAPESGQPNQHF | TGCAGTGCTCCCGAATCCGGACAGCCGAACCAGCATTTT
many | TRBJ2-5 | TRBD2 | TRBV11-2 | CASSPGLAGETQYF | TGTGCCAGCAGTCCCGGACTAGCGGGAGAGACCCAGTACTTC
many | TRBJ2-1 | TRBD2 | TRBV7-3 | CASSLGLAGGNEQFF | TGTGCCAGCAGCTTAGGACTAGCGGGGGGCAATGAGCAGTTCTTC
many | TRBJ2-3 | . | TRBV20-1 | CSAREAGSDTQYF | TGCAGTGCTAGAGAGGCGGGATCAGATACGCAGTATTTT
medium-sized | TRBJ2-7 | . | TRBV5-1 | CASSLAQVGEQYF | TGCGCCAGCAGCTTGGCCCAGGTCGGCGAGCAGTACTTC
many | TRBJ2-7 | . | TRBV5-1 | CARLRGLPPYAQYF | TGCGCCCGTCTCCGGGGCCTACCTCCCTATGCGCAGTACTTC
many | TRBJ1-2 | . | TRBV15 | CATSRDLSGVGYTF | TGTGCCACCAGCAGAGATTTGTCAGGGGTCGGCTACACCTTC
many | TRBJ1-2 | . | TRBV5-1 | CASSINAGDGYTF | TGCGCCAGCAGCATAAACGCAGGGGATGGCTACACCTTC
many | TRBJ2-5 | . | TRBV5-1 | CASQGAGETQYF | TGCGCCAGTCAAGGAGCTGGGGAGACCCAGTACTTC
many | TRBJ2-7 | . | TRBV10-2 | CASSEYGTGTYEQYF | TGCGCCAGCAGTGAGTACGGGACGGGCACCTACGAGCAGTACTTC
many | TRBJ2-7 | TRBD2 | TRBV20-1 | CSARGLAAYEQYF | TGCAGTGCGAGAGGACTAGCGGCCTACGAGCAGTACTTC
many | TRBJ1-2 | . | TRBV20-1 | CSAKDMHYGYTF | TGCAGTGCTAAGGACATGCACTATGGCTACACCTTC
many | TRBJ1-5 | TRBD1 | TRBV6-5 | CASRRSDRLGQPQHF | TGTGCCAGCAGACGTTCGGACAGGCTTGGTCAGCCCCAGCATTTT
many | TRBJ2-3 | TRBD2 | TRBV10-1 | CASLRLALHDTQYF | TGCGCCAGCCTCCGACTAGCCCTTCACGATACGCAGTATTTT
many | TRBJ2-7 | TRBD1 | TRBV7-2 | CASSRQGFYEQYF | TGTGCCAGCAGTAGACAGGGTTTCTACGAGCAGTACTTC
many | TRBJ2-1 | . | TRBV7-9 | CASSQDPYNEQFF | TGTGCCAGCAGCCAAGACCCCTACAATGAGCAGTTCTTC
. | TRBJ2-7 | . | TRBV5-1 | CASSLVTGGTDDYEQYF | TGCGCCAGCAGCTTGGTTACCGGCGGGACAGATGACTACGAGCAGTACTTC
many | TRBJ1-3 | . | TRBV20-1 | CSARDPGPSGNTIYF | TGCAGTGCTAGAGATCCAGGACCCTCTGGAAACACCATATATTTT
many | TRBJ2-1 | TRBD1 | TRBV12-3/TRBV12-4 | CASSQGTGNYNEQFF | TGTGCCAGCAGTCAAGGGACAGGCAACTACAATGAGCAGTTCTTC
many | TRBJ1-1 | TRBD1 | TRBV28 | CASSFSDRDFRAFF | TGTGCCAGCAGTTTCAGCGACAGGGACTTTAGGGCTTTCTTT
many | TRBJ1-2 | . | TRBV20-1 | CSAPLSSTLYGYTF | TGCAGTGCCCCCTTGAGTAGTACGCTCTATGGCTACACCTTC
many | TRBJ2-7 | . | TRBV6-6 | CASSSTGHLYEQYF | TGTGCCAGCAGTTCGACGGGACACCTCTACGAGCAGTACTTC
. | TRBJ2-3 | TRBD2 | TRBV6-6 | CASSYRGLAGVGDTQYF | TGTGCCAGCAGTTACAGGGGACTAGCGGGAGTTGGAGATACGCAGTATTTT
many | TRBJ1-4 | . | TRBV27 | CASRGGTRGEKLFF | TGTGCCAGCAGAGGGGGGACCAGGGGTGAAAAACTGTTTTTT
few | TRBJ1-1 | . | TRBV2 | CASTRRAYTEAFF | TGTGCCAGCACCAGGAGGGCTTACACTGAAGCTTTCTTT
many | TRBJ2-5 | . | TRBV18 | CASSPRRAFQAETQYF | TGTGCCAGCTCACCACGGAGGGCTTTTCAAGCTGAGACCCAGTACTTC
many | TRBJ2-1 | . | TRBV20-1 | CSARPILASSYNEQFF | TGCAGTGCTAGACCGATACTAGCTTCGTCCTACAATGAGCAGTTCTTC
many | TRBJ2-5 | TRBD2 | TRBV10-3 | CAISESSGRSETQYF | TGTGCCATCAGTGAGTCTAGCGGGAGATCGGAGACCCAGTACTTC
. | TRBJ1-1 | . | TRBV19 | CASSIREGNTEAFF | TGTGCCAGTAGTATAAGGGAGGGGAACACTGAAGCTTTCTTT
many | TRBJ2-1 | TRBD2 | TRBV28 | CASKRRAGEGRNEQFF | TGTGCCAGCAAACGAAGAGCGGGAGAAGGTCGCAATGAGCAGTTCTTC
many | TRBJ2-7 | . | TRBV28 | CASSISSGTSPYEQYF | TGTGCCAGCAGTATCTCATCCGGGACTTCTCCCTACGAGCAGTACTTC
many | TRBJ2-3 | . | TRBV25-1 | CASSEYLNPTDTQYF | TGTGCCAGCAGTGAATATCTCAATCCCACAGATACGCAGTATTTT